Described below is a single T cell receptor (beta chain) sequence and its context. The antigen is undetermined. Here immunoSEQ multiplex PCR was the method, and the copy in TCRdb shows in-frame clones only, minus some. The sample lists 53,000 or so clones, nearly 80% occurring once. The data originate from a study of OX40 agonist ivuxolimab in advanced cancers. Study as a whole: Patients received ivuxolimab, an intravenous treatment, every 2 weeks at 0.01 to 10 mg/kg. Patients treated during dose escalation were battling hepatocellular carcinoma, melanoma, renal cell or head and neck cancer.

Study-level points and caveats: Researchers report that CD8+ T cells had, on average, more expanded clones than CD4+.

The CDR3 loop spans 12 amino acids. Germline V CDR1 and CDR2: LNHDA, SQIVND (reference sequence). V lost 7 bases and J 0 bases, leaving 6 bases between the germline ends. This sequence was found in an adult with an advanced solid tumor such as melanoma, head and neck, liver or kidney cancer. The chain recombines TRBV19 with TRBJ1-1; no clear D. The sample consisted of CD4+ or CD8+ T cells sorted from blood, taken in a trial of the OX40 agonist ivuxolimab. CDR3 amino acids: CASKRMNTEAFF. The CDR3, as DNA: TGTGCCAGTAAACGGATGAACACTGAAGCTTTCTTT.